The 26 T cell receptor beta chains below were found in one sample sequenced in a study of response to subunit inactivated influenza vaccine. TCRdb re-called the RT-PCR reads with MiXCR, one entry per CDR3 protein. Counted here are approximately 490,000 distinct CDR3 sequences, around 7.7% occurring once; the ten biggest clones make up around 13%. Here the sequenced sample was PBMCs from blood, taken about 24 months after vaccination. These TCRs come from a man between 50 and 75 years old who received an inactivated influenza vaccine.

The gene calls are TRBV27 and TRBJ2-1; no firm D call. The germline V gene encodes CDR1 MNHEY and CDR2 SMNVEV (reference sequence). The V end was cut by 5 bases, the J end by 0 bases, with 11 bases between. The CDR3 is made up of 15 amino acids. For the CDR3, the DNA is TGTGCCAGCAGTACCGGAGTGAGCTCCTACAATGAGCAGTTCTTC. The encoded protein is CASSTGVSSYNEQFF.

In its sample, this clonotype was seen a few times. This chain links TRBV7-9 with TRBJ2-2; D possibly matches TRBD1 or TRBD2 (6 bases each). V was cut by 10 bases and J by 4 bases, with 13 bases left in between. Germline CDR1 SEHNR, CDR2 FQNEAQ (reference sequence). This CDR3 comprises 13 residues. Here the CDR3 DNA reads TGTGCCAACGGAGGGGGTATCACCGGGGAGCTGTTTTTT. Translation: CANGGGITGELFF.

This chain joins TRBV6-1 and TRBJ1-2; no definite D call. Germline CDR1 reads MNHNS; CDR2 reads SASEGT. This CDR3 has 15 residues. V gave up 6 bases and J gave up 4 bases, with 18 bases separating them. CDR3 residues: CASRRPGVGAYGYTF. In nucleotides, the CDR3 is TGTGCCAGCAGGCGTCCCGGGGTGGGAGCCTATGGCTACACCTTC.

This clonotype was detected a few times. V usage is TRBV20-1 and J usage is TRBJ2-7, with 8 bases identical to TRBD1. The CDR3 loop spans 12 amino acids. V trimming: 5 bases; J trimming: 4 bases; junction bases outside the gene matches: 4. Germline assignment: CDR1 DFQATT and CDR2 SNEGSKA (reference sequence). The CDR3 region has the DNA TGCAGTGCTCTACACAGGGGGTACGAGCAGTACTTC. It specifies CSALHRGYEQYF.

This clonotype has more than one count but fewer than ten. CDR3 nucleotide sequence: TGTGCCGCAGAGCGGAAACCGAACACTGAAGCTTTCTTT. As protein: CAAERKPNTEAFF. The chain uses TRBV19 and TRBJ1-1; no firm D call. Germline V lookup: CDR1 LNHDA, CDR2 SQIVND (reference sequence). The CDR3 runs 13 residues. Between the trimmed V and J ends, which lost 11 bases and 1 base, there was a span of 14 bases.

As for this clonotype: A much larger clonotype is one base distant, so this may be a read error. The chain uses TRBV12-3 or TRBV12-4 and TRBJ1-6; the D is unclear. CDR3 size: 13 residues. CDR3 protein: CASSLAPYSPFHF. The CDR3 region has the DNA TGTGCCAGCAGTTTAGCGCCATATTCACCCTTCCACTTT.

This clonotype was recorded many times. This chain connects TRBV5-1 to TRBJ2-5; D gene unclear. Germline V CDR1 and CDR2: SGHRS, YFSETQ. This CDR3 region has 13 residues. Trimming removed 4 bases at V and 1 base at J, with 8 bases between. Written as DNA, the CDR3 is TGCGCCAGCAGCCCTACGTCCCAAGAGACCCAGTACTTC. Encoded protein: CASSPTSQETQYF.

The chain employs TRBV10-1 and TRBJ2-2; D uncertain. Trimming took 0 bases from V and 6 from J, leaving 8 bases between them. The CDR3 totals 14 residues. The V gene's germline CDR1 is WNHNN and CDR2 SYGVQD (reference sequence). The CDR3 nucleotides read TGCGCCAGCAGTGAGTCCTACGTTGCCGGGGAGCTGTTTTTT. This translates into CASSESYVAGELFF.

This clonotype was picked up a small number of times. This sequence joins TRBV20-1 and TRBJ2-7; the match to TRBD1 covers 8 bases. Germline values: CDR1 DFQATT, CDR2 SNEGSKA (reference sequence). The CDR3 covers 15 residues. Losses at the gene ends were 3 bases for V and 5 bases for J; bases not matched to a gene: 12. The CDR3 DNA reads TGCAGTGCTAGTCGTGACAGGGGTCTCTTGGACGAGCAGTACTTC. Its protein product is CSASRDRGLLDEQYF.

The sample holds many counts of this clonotype. The chain combines TRBV10-3 with TRBJ1-5; no definite D call. V was shortened by 3 bases and J by 5 bases, with 11 bases between the two germline ends. This CDR3 has 14 residues. CDR1 is ENHRY and CDR2 is SYGVKD in the germline V gene. CDR3 DNA sequence: TGTGCCATCAGTGACGGCCTACCCCATCAGCCCCAGCATTTT. Its translation: CAISDGLPHQPQHF.

This clonotype has a handful of counts. The CDR3 protein is CATSDRGAGNNEQFF. The CDR3 DNA is TGTGCCACCAGTGACCGTGGGGCGGGGAACAATGAGCAGTTCTTC. The chain is built from TRBV24-1 and TRBJ2-1, with D possibly TRBD2 on 6 matching bases. The CDR3 extends over 15 amino acids. CDR1 is KGHDR and CDR2 is SFDVKD in the germline V gene. V lost 4 bases, J lost 5 bases, and 14 bases lay in between.

In its sample, this clonotype was seen a few times. The gene calls are TRBV6-2 or TRBV6-3 and TRBJ1-2, with D possibly matching TRBD1 (6 bases). There are 15 residues in the CDR3. The V and J ends lost 0 bases and 4 bases respectively, with 12 bases between them. Looked up from germline, CDR1 is MNHEY and CDR2 is SVGEGT. This chain's CDR3 is CASSYSGHRVYGYTF. CDR3 nucleotides: TGTGCCAGCAGTTACTCGGGACATCGGGTCTATGGCTACACCTTC.

This clonotype was counted only a few times. The chain joins TRBV10-3 to TRBJ1-6, with D perhaps TRBD1 (6 bases). Trimming left V 2 bases short and J 4 bases short, with 9 bases between. The CDR3 is made up of 15 amino acids. Germline CDR1 ENHRY, CDR2 SYGVKD. CDR3 residues: CAISEGTGYNSPLHF. The CDR3 DNA follows: TGTGCCATCAGTGAGGGCACAGGGTATAATTCACCCCTCCACTTT.

This clonotype was observed a few times. J is TRBJ2-3 and V is TRBV2; perhaps TRBD2 as D (5 bases). Germline lookup yields CDR1 SNHLY and CDR2 FYNNEI. This CDR3 has 15 residues. Trimming shortened V by 6 bases and J by 3 bases, and 16 bases separated the two germline ends. The CDR3 protein is CASSKGAFGTDTQYF. The CDR3 region has the DNA TGTGCCAGCAGCAAGGGAGCGTTCGGGACAGATACGCAGTATTTT.

This rearrangement joins TRBV7-2 to TRBJ2-3, with TRBD2 matching 9 bases. The CDR3 is 14 amino acids. With V trimmed by 6 bases and J by 4 bases, 5 bases remained unmatched. Looked up from germline, CDR1 is SGHTA and CDR2 is FQGNSA. In DNA, the CDR3 is TGTGCCAGCAGGCGGGGGGGCCTCTCAGATACGCAGTATTTT. Its protein is CASRRGGLSDTQYF.

In its sample, this clonotype was seen many times. This chain joins TRBV4-3 and TRBJ2-3; TRBD2 agrees at 8 bases. The CDR3 is 16 amino acids. Germline V CDR1 and CDR2: LGHNA, YSLEER. Trimming removed 0 bases from V and 6 bases from J; junction bases left unmatched: 8. The CDR3: CASSQDSGGPPDTQYF. Here the CDR3 DNA reads TGCGCCAGCAGCCAAGATTCGGGAGGGCCCCCCGATACGCAGTATTTT.

This clonotype was counted a few times. V and J are TRBV20-1 and TRBJ2-5; no firm D call. The CDR3 has 15 residues. Germline values: CDR1 DFQATT, CDR2 SNEGSKA (reference sequence). The germline V and J ends were trimmed by 0 bases and 3 bases, with 14 bases remaining between them. This chain's CDR3 is CSARDLEASKETQYF. CDR3 nucleotide sequence: TGCAGTGCTAGAGATCTAGAGGCTTCCAAAGAGACCCAGTACTTC.

The sample holds many counts of this clonotype. The V gene is TRBV5-1, the J gene TRBJ2-3; D is ambiguous. From germline, CDR1 is SGHRS and CDR2 YFSETQ. The CDR3 loop spans 13 amino acids. The V end was cut by 4 bases, the J end by 4 bases, with 10 bases between. The CDR3, as DNA: TGCGCCAGCAGCCCCTCGGCGCCAGATACGCAGTATTTT. The encoded protein is CASSPSAPDTQYF.

A note on this clonotype: This sequence may be a read error, since a much larger clone differs from it by one base. The chain joins TRBV7-2 to TRBJ2-1; 9 bases match TRBD2. V was clipped by 5 bases and J by 8 bases; unmatched bases: 10. The germline V gene has CDR1 SGHTA and CDR2 FQGNSA. CDR3 size: 15 residues. The CDR3 here is CASSPLAGMNDEQFF. CDR3 DNA sequence: TGTGCCAGCAGCCCGCTAGCGGGGATGAACGATGAGCAGTTCTTC.

CDR3 loop: CASSSQGLGSYNEQFF. The CDR3 DNA is TGCGCCAGCAGCTCACAGGGCTTAGGCTCCTACAATGAGCAGTTCTTC. V and J are TRBV5-1 and TRBJ2-1, with D possibly being TRBD1 (6 bases). The V end lost 3 bases, the J end lost 0 bases, and 13 bases lay between the germline ends. The germline V gene encodes CDR1 SGHRS and CDR2 YFSETQ. There are 16 residues in the CDR3.

This clonotype was seen only a few times. The CDR3 reads CASSLGPYRGGNEQFF. CDR3 nucleotides: TGCGCCAGCAGCTTGGGACCCTACAGGGGAGGTAATGAGCAGTTCTTC. V usage is TRBV5-1 and J usage is TRBJ2-1; D perhaps matches TRBD1 (7 bases). Germline loops: CDR1 SGHRS, CDR2 YFSETQ. There are 16 residues in the CDR3. Trimming pared 0 bases from V and 7 bases from J, leaving 17 bases between.

There are a few counts of this clonotype. The chain has TRBV19 and TRBJ2-3; TRBD2 is a possible D gene (5 bases). This CDR3 region has 16 residues. Per germline, CDR1 LNHDA and CDR2 SQIVND (reference sequence). V dropped 7 bases and J dropped 1 base, with 18 bases sitting between them. CDR3 DNA sequence: TGTGCCAGTACCCCTCGACCCGGGGTTCGCACAGATACGCAGTATTTT. Translated, it gives CASTPRPGVRTDTQYF.

The rearrangement uses TRBV7-9 and TRBJ2-7; TRBD1 aligns across 9 bases. Germline trimming cut 5 bases from V and 1 base from J; bases unmatched to any gene: 9. CDR1 and CDR2 from the germline V gene are SEHNR and FQNEAQ (reference sequence). The CDR3 contains 16 residues. CDR3 DNA sequence: TGTGCCAGCAGCCACACAGGGACAGGGTATTCCTACGAGCAGTACTTC. The encoded protein is CASSHTGTGYSYEQYF.

This clonotype was picked up many times. The rearrangement links TRBV29-1 to TRBJ2-5, with 8 nucleotides matching TRBD1. Germline CDR1 reads SQVTM; CDR2 reads ANQGSEA. The CDR3 has 14 amino acids. Trimming took 6 bases from V and 2 from J; bases not matched to a gene: 8. The CDR3 DNA reads as TGCAGCGTAGACAGGACAGGGCAACAAGAGACCCAGTACTTC. Translation gives CSVDRTGQQETQYF.

This clonotype was recorded at least ten times. V is TRBV5-1 and J is TRBJ2-1; the D is unclear. Germline V gene lookup returns CDR1 SGHRS and CDR2 YFSETQ. The V end was cut by 5 bases, the J end by 8 bases, with 14 bases between. This CDR3 has 13 amino acids. The CDR3 DNA reads as TGCGCCAGCAGTGTAAGGGCCGCGGATGAGCAGTTCTTC. This sequence encodes CASSVRAADEQFF.

This clonotype showed up just a few times. The rearrangement links TRBV14 to TRBJ2-1; 8 bases fit TRBD2. Germline assignment: CDR1 SGHDN and CDR2 FVKESK. This CDR3 is built from 15 residues. V dropped 3 bases and J dropped 7; count of bases not matched to a gene: 8. CDR3 in DNA: TGTGCCAGCAGCCACGAACTAGCGGCGCCAAATGAGCAGTTCTTC. It encodes CASSHELAAPNEQFF.